The clone carrying this T cell receptor beta chain was observed once. Its antigen is still unknown. Method: immunoSEQ multiplex PCR; TCRdb's copy keeps in-frame clones and lacks some. The table records 100,000 to 120,000 clones, roughly 87% of them present only once. This entry comes from a study of T cell responses to AZD1222 COVID-19 vaccine. Study findings and constraints: Donor demographics were predominantly white British with a female majority; clonal diversity may be underestimated. Samples come after the peak T cell response, not at day 14.

CDR3 size: 12 residues. Germline CDR1 is LGHDT and CDR2 is YNNKEL (reference sequence). The V gene lost 4 bases and the J gene lost 9 bases, with 10 bases spanning the gap. The specimen was peripheral blood, collected on day 0 of AZD1222 vaccination. This sequence joins TRBV3-1 (or the pseudogene TRBV3-2) and TRBJ2-1; D is unclear. The source is an adult in good health. The CDR3 DNA sequence: TGTGCCAGCAGCCGCACCTTTGGTGAGCAGTTCTTC. This translates into CASSRTFGEQFF.